Each of the 14 T cell receptor beta chains below was sequenced from the same sample in a study of OX40 agonist ivuxolimab in advanced cancers. Measured with immunoSEQ multiplex PCR; TCRdb has only the in-frame clones, and not every one. The sample yields over 95,000 clones, 91% seen once. Sequenced material: CD4+ or CD8+ T cells sorted from blood, taken in a trial of the OX40 agonist ivuxolimab. The source of these receptors is an adult with an advanced solid tumor such as melanoma, head and neck, liver or kidney cancer.

The chain has TRBV7-2 and TRBJ2-7; D call uncertain. The V end was cut by 7 bases, the J end by 6 bases, with 13 bases between. Germline V gene sequence: CDR1 SGHTA, CDR2 FQGNSA. CDR3 length: 12 residues. Here the CDR3 DNA reads TGTGCCAGCATCACAGATTTGGGCGAGCAGTACTTC. Translating it yields CASITDLGEQYF.

The chain uses TRBV11-2 and TRBJ2-1; TRBD2 matches at 7 bases. The CDR3 has 15 residues. After removal of 3 bases from V and 4 bases from J, the junction contained 6 bases not matched to a gene. CDR1 and CDR2 (germline): SGHAT, FQNNGV. The CDR3 nucleotides read TGTGCCAGCAGCTTCGGAGGGAGGGAATACAATGAGCAGTTCTTC. This encodes CASSFGGREYNEQFF.

This sequence joins TRBV10-3 and TRBJ1-3; unclear D gene. Between the trimmed V and J ends, which lost 6 bases and 0 bases, there was a span of 12 bases. This CDR3 region has 15 residues. The V gene's germline CDR1 is ENHRY and CDR2 SYGVKD. The CDR3 sequence: CAIRPGTNSGNTIYF. CDR3 nucleotide sequence: TGTGCCATCAGACCTGGCACGAACTCTGGAAACACCATATATTTT.

J is TRBJ2-7 and V is TRBV7-9, with TRBD1 matching over 8 bases. The length of the CDR3 is 14 residues. Losses at the gene ends were 4 bases for V and 3 bases for J; bases not matched to a gene: 5. Germline lookup yields CDR1 SEHNR and CDR2 FQNEAQ (reference sequence). Here the CDR3 DNA reads TGTGCCAGCAGCTCGGACAGGGTACGCTACGAGCAGTACTTC. Its translation is CASSSDRVRYEQYF.

V is TRBV11-2 and J is TRBJ2-3; 11 positions agree with TRBD2. The CDR3 runs 16 residues. Germline V gene data show CDR1 as SGHAT and CDR2 as FQNNGV. V lost 1 base to trimming and J lost 3 bases; unmatched junction nucleotides: 3. The CDR3 reads CASSLVPSGRTDTQYF. CDR3 DNA sequence: TGTGCCAGCAGCTTAGTTCCTAGCGGGAGGACAGATACGCAGTATTTT. Drawing the rest from reference TRBV11-2 and TRBJ2-3, the complete variable domain is EAGVAQSPRYKIIEKRQSVAFWCNPISGHATLYWYQQILGQGPKLLIQFQNNGVVDDSQLPKDRFSAERLKGVDSTLKIQPAKLEDSAVYLCASSLVPSGRTDTQYFGPGTRLTVL.

V gene TRBV18 combines with J gene TRBJ2-1; 10 positions agree with TRBD2. The CDR3 is 15 amino acids. The V gene end was trimmed by 6 bases and the J gene end by 4 bases; junction bases not matched to a gene: 6. Per the germline V gene, CDR1 is KGHSH and CDR2 is LQKENI. CDR3 region: CASSELAGGYNEQFF. In DNA form, the CDR3 reads TGTGCCAGCTCCGAGTTAGCGGGAGGTTACAATGAGCAGTTCTTC.

The rearrangement links TRBV6-1 to TRBJ2-6; weak D call: TRBD1 (6 bases). Germline lookup yields CDR1 MNHNS and CDR2 SASEGT. The CDR3 is 16 amino acids. Trimming shortened V by 0 bases and J by 2 bases, and 8 bases separated the two germline ends. CDR3 nucleotide sequence: TGTGCCAGCAGTGAAGCCCCAGGGGCTGGGGCCAACGTCCTGACTTTC. This encodes CASSEAPGAGANVLTF.

This sequence joins TRBV11-3 and TRBJ2-2, with 7 bases lining up with TRBD2. V lost 0 bases to trimming and J lost 0 bases; unmatched junction nucleotides: 4. Germline CDR1 reads SGHNT; CDR2 reads YENEEA. The CDR3 length is 17 residues. The CDR3, as DNA: TGTGCCAGCAGCTTAGATGGCCTAGCGGCGAACACCGGGGAGCTGTTTTTT. Residues: CASSLDGLAANTGELFF.

The V and J genes are TRBV6-5 and TRBJ2-1, with 7 bases that match TRBD1. Germline CDR1 is MNHEY and CDR2 is SVGAGI. This CDR3 spans 12 amino acids. V gave up 2 bases and J gave up 10 bases; unmatched junction bases: 2. The CDR3 sequence: CASSYMGQEQFF. DNA of the CDR3: TGTGCCAGCAGTTACATGGGACAGGAGCAGTTCTTC.

CDR3 coding DNA: TGTGCCGGGACAGGGCGAGCTAACTATGGCTACACCTTC. Translated, it gives CAGTGRANYGYTF. The chain links TRBV30 to TRBJ1-2; 9 nucleotides align to TRBD1. Germline assignment: CDR1 GTSNPN and CDR2 SVGIG (reference sequence). With 8 bases clipped from V and 0 bases from J, the junction kept 4 bases outside the gene matches. CDR3 length: 13 residues.

The genes are TRBV7-2 and TRBJ1-1; D is unclear. V gave up 1 base and J gave up 9 bases, with 9 bases separating them. The CDR3 loop spans 12 amino acids. Germline lookup yields CDR1 SGHTA and CDR2 FQGNSA. CDR3 sequence reads: CASSLDLLKAFF. As DNA, the CDR3 is TGTGCCAGCAGCTTAGATTTACTAAAAGCTTTCTTT.

The chain has TRBV7-9 and TRBJ2-1; 13 bases align to TRBD2. Germline V CDR1 and CDR2: SEHNR, FQNEAQ (reference sequence). The CDR3 totals 17 residues. V dropped 0 bases and J dropped 2; count of bases not matched to a gene: 1. DNA for the CDR3: TGTGCCAGCAGCTTAGCGGGGACTAGCGGGACCTACAATGAGCAGTTCTTC. Protein sequence: CASSLAGTSGTYNEQFF. The complete variable domain, with remaining parts taken from reference TRBV7-9 and TRBJ2-1, reads DTGVSQNPRHKITKRGQNVTFRCDPISEHNRLYWYRQTLGQGPEFLTYFQNEAQLEKSRLLSDRFSAERPKGSFSTLEIQRTEQGDSAMYLCASSLAGTSGTYNEQFFGPGTRLTVL.

This sequence joins TRBV27 and TRBJ2-2; 7 positions agree with TRBD2. CDR3 length: 14 amino acids. Germline CDR1 reads MNHEY; CDR2 reads SMNVEV (reference sequence). V trimming: 6 bases; J trimming: 2 bases; junction bases outside the gene matches: 3. The CDR3 loop is CASRGGPNTGELFF. CDR3 DNA: TGTGCCAGCAGGGGAGGGCCCAACACCGGGGAGCTGTTTTTT.

This clone was seen a single time. This chain links TRBV11-1 with TRBJ1-2; a possible D gene is TRBD1 (5 bases). The CDR3 is 15 amino acids. Germline CDR1 SGHAT, CDR2 FQDESV (reference sequence). V lost 2 bases and J 2 bases, leaving 12 bases between the germline ends. CDR3 loop: CASSLTPTVNYGYTF. CDR3 nucleotide sequence: TGTGCCAGCAGCTTAACGCCGACAGTGAACTATGGCTACACCTTC.